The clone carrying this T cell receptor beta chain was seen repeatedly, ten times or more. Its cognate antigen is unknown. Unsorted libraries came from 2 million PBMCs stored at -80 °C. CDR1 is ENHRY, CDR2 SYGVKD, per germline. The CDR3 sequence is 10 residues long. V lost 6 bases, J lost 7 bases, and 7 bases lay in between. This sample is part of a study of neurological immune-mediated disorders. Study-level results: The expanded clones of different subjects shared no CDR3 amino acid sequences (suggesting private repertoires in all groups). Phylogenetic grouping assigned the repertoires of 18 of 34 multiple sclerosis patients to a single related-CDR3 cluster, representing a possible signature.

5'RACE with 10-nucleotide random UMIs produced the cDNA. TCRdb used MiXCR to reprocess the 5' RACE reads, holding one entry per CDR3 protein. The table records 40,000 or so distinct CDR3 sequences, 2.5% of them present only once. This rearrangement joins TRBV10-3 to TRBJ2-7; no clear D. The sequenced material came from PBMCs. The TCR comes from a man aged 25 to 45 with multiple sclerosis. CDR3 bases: TGTGCCATCAGAAAACAGGAGCAGTACTTC. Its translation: CAIRKQEQYF.